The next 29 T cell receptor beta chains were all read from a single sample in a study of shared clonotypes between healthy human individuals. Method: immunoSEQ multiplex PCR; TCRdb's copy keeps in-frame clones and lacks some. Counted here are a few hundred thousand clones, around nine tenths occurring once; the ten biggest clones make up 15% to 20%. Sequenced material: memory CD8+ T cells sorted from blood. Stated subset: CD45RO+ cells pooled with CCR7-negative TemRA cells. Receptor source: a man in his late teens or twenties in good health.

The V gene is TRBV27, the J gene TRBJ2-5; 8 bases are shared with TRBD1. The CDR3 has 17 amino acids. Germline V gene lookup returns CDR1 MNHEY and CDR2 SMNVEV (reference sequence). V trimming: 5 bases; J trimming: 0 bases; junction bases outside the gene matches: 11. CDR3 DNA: TGTGCCAGCAGTACTCACGACAGGGGCCTAAACCAAGAGACCCAGTACTTC. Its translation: CASSTHDRGLNQETQYF.

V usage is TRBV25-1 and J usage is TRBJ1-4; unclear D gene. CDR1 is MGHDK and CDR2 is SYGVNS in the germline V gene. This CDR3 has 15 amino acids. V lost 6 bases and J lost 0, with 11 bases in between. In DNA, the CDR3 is TGTGCCAGCAGAGTCTCAGCAGCAACTAATGAAAAACTGTTTTTT. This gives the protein CASRVSAATNEKLFF.

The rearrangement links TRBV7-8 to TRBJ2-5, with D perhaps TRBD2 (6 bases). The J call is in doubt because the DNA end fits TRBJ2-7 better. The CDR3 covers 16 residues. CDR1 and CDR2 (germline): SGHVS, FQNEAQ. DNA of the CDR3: TGTGCCAGCAGCTTGGGTTCTAGCGAGAGCTCCTACGAGCAGTACTTC. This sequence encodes CASSLGSSESSYEQYF.

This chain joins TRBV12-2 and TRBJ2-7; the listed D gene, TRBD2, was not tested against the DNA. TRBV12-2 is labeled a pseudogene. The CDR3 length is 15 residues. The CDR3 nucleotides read TGTGCAAGTCGCTTAGATAGCGGGAGCGCTTACGAGCAGTACTTC. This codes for CASRLDSGSAYEQYF.

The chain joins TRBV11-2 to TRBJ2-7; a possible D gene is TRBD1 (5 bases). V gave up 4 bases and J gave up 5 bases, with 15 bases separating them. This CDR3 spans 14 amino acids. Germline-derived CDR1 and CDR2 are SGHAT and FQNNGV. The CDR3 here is CASSYEIGVHEQYF. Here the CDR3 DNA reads TGTGCCAGCAGCTATGAAATAGGGGTCCACGAGCAGTACTTC.

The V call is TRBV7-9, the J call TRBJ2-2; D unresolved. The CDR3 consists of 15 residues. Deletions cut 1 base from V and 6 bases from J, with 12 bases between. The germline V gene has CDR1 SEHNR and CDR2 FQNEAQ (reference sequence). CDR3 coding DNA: TGTGCCAGCAGCTTAGGAGCTTCGCCCGCCGGGGAGCTGTTTTTT. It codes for CASSLGASPAGELFF. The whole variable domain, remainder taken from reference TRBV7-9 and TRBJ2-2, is DTGVSQNPRHKITKRGQNVTFRCDPISEHNRLYWYRQTLGQGPEFLTYFQNEAQLEKSRLLSDRFSAERPKGSFSTLEIQRTEQGDSAMYLCASSLGASPAGELFFGEGSRLTVL.

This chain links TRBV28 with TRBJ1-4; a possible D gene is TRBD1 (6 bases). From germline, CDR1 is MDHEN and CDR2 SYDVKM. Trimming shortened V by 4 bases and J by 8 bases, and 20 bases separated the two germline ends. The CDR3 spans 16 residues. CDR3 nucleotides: TGTGCCAGCAGTTGGATTGGAGAGACCCAGGGGGAAAAACTGTTTTTT. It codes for CASSWIGETQGEKLFF.

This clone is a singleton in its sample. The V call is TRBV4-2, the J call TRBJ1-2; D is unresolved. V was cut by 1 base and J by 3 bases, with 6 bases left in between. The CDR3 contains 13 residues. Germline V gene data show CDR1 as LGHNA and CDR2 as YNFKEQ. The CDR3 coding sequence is TGTGCCAGCAGCCAAGCCGTATACTATGGCTACACCTTC. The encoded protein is CASSQAVYYGYTF.

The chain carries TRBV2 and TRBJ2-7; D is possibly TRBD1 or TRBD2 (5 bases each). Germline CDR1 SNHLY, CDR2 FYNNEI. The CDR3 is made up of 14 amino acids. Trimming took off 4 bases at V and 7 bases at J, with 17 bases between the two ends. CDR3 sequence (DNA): TGTGCCAGCAGTGCGCAGGGCTTCACGGGGGAGCAGTACTTC. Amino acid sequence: CASSAQGFTGEQYF.

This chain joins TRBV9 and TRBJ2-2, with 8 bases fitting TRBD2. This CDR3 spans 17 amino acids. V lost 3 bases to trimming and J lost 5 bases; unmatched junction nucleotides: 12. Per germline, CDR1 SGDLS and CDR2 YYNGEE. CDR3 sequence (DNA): TGTGCCAGCAGCGAGCCCTCCAGCGGGGGCCAGACCGGGGAGCTGTTTTTT. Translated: CASSEPSSGGQTGELFF. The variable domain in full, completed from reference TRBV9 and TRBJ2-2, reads DSGVTQTPKHLITATGQRVTLRCSPRSGDLSVYWYQQSLDQGLQFLIQYYNGEERAKGNILERFSAQQFPDLHSELNLSSLELGDSALYFCASSEPSSGGQTGELFFGEGSRLTVL.

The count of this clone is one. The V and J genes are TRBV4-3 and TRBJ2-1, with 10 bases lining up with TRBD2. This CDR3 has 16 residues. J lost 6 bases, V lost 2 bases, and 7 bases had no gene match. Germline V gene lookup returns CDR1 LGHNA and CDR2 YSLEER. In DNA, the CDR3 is TGCGCCAGCAGCCAACTCGGACTAGCGGAGGGCAATGAGCAGTTCTTC. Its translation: CASSQLGLAEGNEQFF.

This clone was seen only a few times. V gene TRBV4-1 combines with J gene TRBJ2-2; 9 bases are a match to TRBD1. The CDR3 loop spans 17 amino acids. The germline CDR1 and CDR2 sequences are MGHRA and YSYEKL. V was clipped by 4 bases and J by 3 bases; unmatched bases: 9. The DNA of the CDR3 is TGCGCCAGCAGCCTAGAACAGGGGGCGTCGGACACCGGGGAGCTGTTTTTT. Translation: CASSLEQGASDTGELFF.

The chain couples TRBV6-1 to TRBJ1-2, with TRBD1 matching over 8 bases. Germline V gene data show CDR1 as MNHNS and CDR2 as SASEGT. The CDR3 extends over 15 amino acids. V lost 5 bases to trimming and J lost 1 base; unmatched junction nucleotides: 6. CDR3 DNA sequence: TGTGCCAGCAGTATTACAGGGGGTATTAACTATGGCTACACCTTC. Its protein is CASSITGGINYGYTF.

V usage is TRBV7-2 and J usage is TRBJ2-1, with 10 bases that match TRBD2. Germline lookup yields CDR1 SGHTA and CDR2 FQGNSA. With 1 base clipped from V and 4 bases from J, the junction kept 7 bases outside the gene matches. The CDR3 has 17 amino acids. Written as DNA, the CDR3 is TGTGCCAGCAGCTTAGATGCTAGCGGGAGACCTTACAATGAGCAGTTCTTC. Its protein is CASSLDASGRPYNEQFF.

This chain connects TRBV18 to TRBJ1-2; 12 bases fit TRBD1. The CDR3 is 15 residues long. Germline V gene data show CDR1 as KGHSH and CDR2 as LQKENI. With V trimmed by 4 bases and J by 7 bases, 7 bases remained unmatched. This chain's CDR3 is CASSRLGQGAAGYTF. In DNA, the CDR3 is TGTGCCAGCTCACGACTGGGACAGGGGGCGGCTGGCTACACCTTC.

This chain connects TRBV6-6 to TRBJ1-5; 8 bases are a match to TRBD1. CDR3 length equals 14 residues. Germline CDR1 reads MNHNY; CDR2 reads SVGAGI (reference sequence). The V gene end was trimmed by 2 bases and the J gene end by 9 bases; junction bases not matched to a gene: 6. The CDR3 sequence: CASSYGQGGGPQHF. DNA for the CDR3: TGTGCCAGCAGTTACGGACAGGGTGGGGGGCCCCAGCATTTT.

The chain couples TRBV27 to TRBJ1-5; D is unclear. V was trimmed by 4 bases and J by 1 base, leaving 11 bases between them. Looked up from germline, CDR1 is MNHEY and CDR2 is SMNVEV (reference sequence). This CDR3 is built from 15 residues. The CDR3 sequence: CASSYAGRSNQPQHF. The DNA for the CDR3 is TGTGCCAGCAGTTACGCGGGTAGGAGCAATCAGCCCCAGCATTTT.

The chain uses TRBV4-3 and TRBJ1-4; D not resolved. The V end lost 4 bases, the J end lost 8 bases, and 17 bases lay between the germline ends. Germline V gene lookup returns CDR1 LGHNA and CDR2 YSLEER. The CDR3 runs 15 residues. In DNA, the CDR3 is TGCGCCAGCAGCCTGATGGCGGAGTCCGACGAAAAACTGTTTTTT. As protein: CASSLMAESDEKLFF.

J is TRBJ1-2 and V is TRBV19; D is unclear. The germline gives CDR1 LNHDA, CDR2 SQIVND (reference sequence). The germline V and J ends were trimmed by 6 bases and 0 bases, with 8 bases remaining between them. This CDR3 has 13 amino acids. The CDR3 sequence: CASSGESNYGYTF. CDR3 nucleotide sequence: TGTGCCAGTAGCGGGGAATCTAACTATGGCTACACCTTC. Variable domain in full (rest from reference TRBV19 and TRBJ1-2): DGGITQSPKYLFRKEGQNVTLSCEQNLNHDAMYWYRQDPGQGLRLIYYSQIVNDFQKGDIAEGYSVSREKKESFPLTVTSAQKNPTAFYLCASSGESNYGYTFGSGTRLTVV.

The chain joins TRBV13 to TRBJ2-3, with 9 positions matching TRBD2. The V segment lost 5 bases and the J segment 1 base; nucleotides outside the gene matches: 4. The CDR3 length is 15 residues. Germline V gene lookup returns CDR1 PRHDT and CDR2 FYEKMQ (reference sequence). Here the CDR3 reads CASSPEREGTDTQYF. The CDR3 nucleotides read TGTGCCAGCAGCCCGGAGCGGGAGGGCACAGATACGCAGTATTTT. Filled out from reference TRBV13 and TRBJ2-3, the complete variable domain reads AAGVIQSPRHLIKEKRETATLKCYPIPRHDTVYWYQQGPGQDPQFLISFYEKMQSDKGSIPDRFSAQQFSDYHSELNMSSLELGDSALYFCASSPEREGTDTQYFGPGTRLTVL.

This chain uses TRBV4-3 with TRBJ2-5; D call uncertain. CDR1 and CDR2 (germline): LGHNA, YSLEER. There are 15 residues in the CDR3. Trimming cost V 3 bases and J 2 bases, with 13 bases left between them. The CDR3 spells CASSQLTGSQETQYF. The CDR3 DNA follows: TGCGCCAGCAGCCAGTTAACGGGCAGTCAAGAGACCCAGTACTTC.

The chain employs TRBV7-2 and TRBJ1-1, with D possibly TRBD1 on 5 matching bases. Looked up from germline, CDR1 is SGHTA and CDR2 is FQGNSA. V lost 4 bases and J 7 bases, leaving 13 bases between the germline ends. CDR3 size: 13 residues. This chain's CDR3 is CASSSRRGLEAFF. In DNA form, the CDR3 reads TGTGCCAGCAGCTCCCGAAGGGGACTTGAAGCTTTCTTT.

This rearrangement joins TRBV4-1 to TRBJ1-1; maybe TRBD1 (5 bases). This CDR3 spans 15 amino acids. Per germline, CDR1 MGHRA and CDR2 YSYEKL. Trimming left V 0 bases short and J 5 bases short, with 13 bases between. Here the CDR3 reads CASSQDARVGTEAFF. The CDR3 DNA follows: TGCGCCAGCAGCCAAGATGCCAGGGTAGGTACTGAAGCTTTCTTT.

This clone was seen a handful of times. CDR3 DNA sequence: TGCGCCAGCAGCCAGGTCATAGGGTATGGCTACACCTTC. It specifies CASSQVIGYGYTF. The chain links TRBV4-1 to TRBJ1-2; D is ambiguous. Germline CDR1 and CDR2: MGHRA and YSYEKL. This CDR3 spans 13 amino acids. V lost 3 bases and J lost 5, with 10 bases in between.

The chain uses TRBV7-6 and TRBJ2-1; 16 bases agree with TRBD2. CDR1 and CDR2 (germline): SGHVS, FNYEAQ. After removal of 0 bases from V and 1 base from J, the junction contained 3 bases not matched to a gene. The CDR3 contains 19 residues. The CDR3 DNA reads TGTGCCAGCAGCTTAGCGCCGGGACTAGCGGGAGGGTCCTACAATGAGCAGTTCTTC. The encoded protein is CASSLAPGLAGGSYNEQFF.

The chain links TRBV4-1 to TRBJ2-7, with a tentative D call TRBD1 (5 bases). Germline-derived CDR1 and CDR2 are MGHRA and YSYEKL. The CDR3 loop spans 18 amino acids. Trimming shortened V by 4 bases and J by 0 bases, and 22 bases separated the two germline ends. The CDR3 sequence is CASSPSQTVGPSSYEQYF. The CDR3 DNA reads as TGCGCCAGCAGCCCGTCGCAGACAGTCGGACCGAGCTCCTACGAGCAGTACTTC.

The CDR3 sequence: CASSLAEAGEGSPLHF. The CDR3 coding sequence is TGCGCCAGCAGCTTGGCCGAGGCAGGGGAGGGCTCACCCCTCCACTTT. The rearrangement links TRBV5-1 to TRBJ1-6; a weak D match, TRBD1 (6 bases). Germline V gives CDR1 SGHRS, CDR2 YFSETQ. This CDR3 contains 16 residues. The germline V and J ends were trimmed by 0 bases and 10 bases, with 17 bases remaining between them.

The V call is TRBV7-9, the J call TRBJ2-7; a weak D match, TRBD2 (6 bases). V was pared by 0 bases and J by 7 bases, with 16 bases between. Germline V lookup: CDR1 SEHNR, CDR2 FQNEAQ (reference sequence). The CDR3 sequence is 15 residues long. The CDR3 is CASSLAAGLAEEQYF. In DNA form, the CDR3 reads TGTGCCAGCAGCTTAGCGGCGGGGCTGGCCGAAGAGCAGTACTTC.

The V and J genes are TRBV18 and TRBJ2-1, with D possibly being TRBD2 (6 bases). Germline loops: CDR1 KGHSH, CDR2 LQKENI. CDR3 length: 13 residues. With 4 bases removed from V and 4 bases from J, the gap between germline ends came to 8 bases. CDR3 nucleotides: TGTGCCAGCTCACGGGACTTATACAATGAGCAGTTCTTC. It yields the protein CASSRDLYNEQFF.